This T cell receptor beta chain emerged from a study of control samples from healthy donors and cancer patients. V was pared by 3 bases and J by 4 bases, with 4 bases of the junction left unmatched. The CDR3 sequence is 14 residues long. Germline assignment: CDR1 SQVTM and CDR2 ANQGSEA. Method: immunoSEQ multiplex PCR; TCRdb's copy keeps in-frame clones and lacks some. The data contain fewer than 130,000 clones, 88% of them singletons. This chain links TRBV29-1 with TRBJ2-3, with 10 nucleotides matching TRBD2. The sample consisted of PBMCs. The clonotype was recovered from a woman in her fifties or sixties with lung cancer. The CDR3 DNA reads TGCAGCGTTGACCTAGCGGGGGTGGCAGATACGCAGTATTTT. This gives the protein CSVDLAGVADTQYF.